This T cell receptor beta chain was captured by sequencing in a study of PD-1 blockade in classical Hodgkin lymphoma (dated by TCRdb to between 2020 and 2021). Study-wide context: Nivolumab dosing was 3 mg/kg intravenously every 2 weeks, continuing until either disease progression or unacceptable toxicity. To define a peripheral blood immune signature of response to PD-1 blockade in classical Hodgkin lymphoma, the study combined TCR beta sequencing with CyTOF. Study-wide findings and limitations: A significant rise by C4D1 was seen in CD4+ but not CD8+ TCR diversity (p=0.0027 vs p=0.16), with the rise being most apparent in complete responders (p=0.02). Baseline diversity similar to that of newly diagnosed patients was observed in trial patients achieving complete response, whereas significantly lower diversity was observed in partial responders and progressors. Baseline TCR diversity was reported as lower in newly diagnosed patients than in healthy donors, and lower still in relapsed/refractory patients. The study was limited to a single clinical trial cohort, and causes of repertoire differences, possibly disease activity or prior therapy, remained undefined. Patients starting nivolumab less than 1 year after ASCT had lower diversity and were excluded from later analyses to avoid confounding by immune reconstitution.

The Qiagen DNeasy kit was used to extract genomic DNA both from unsorted PBMCs and from the negatively selected CD4+ and CD8+ fractions. Amplification of TCR beta CDR3 regions was done by immunoSEQ multiplex PCR with primers that anneal to V and J segments. A synthetic immune receptor repertoire was used to minimize amplification bias, and any remaining bias was removed computationally after sequencing. The authors' pipeline ran thus. Repertoire diversity was quantified as the Shannon entropy index using custom Python scripts. Unsorted, CD4+ and CD8+ repertoires were analyzed separately, except in combined analyses where CD4+ and CD8+ sequences were merged in silico. Clonal expansion was defined as a frequency increase of at least 2-fold after treatment compared with C1D1, and clones undetected at baseline were assigned a pseudocount of 0.5. Singleton clones were defined as clones with 0 or 1 copy at C1D1, and non-singleton clones were defined as clones with 2 or more copies. Clones expanded in unsorted samples were labelled as CD4+, CD8+ or unknown by matching protein sequences in sorted samples from the same patient. Wilcoxon tests on paired samples were used to test diversity changes from C1D1 to C4D1. This is the immuneACCESS table as TCRdb keeps it, with only in-frame sequences that have V and J called. A part of the clones is gone; compared with another copy, unresolved V genes explain less than half, and the rest is unexplained. V and J calls and clone size are copied from that table; D and trimming were computed from the DNA. This sample comprises around 30,000 clones, about 82% of them detected only once. The top ten clones comprise approximately 0.62% of the sample.

A remark on this clone: The antigen it recognizes is unknown. Per-nucleotide qualities are absent, and no much larger clonotype sits a single base away.

From the germline V gene (reference sequence), CDR1 is GTSNPN and CDR2 is SVGIG. V is shortened by 1 base, J by 2 bases, and the region joining them spans 6 bases. The CDR3 runs 12 residues from the cysteine to the phenylalanine. The entry retains the CDR3 DNA only, 36 bases that are in frame from base 1. What the time point label conveys for this sample: cycle 4 day 1 (C4D1), after less than 7 weeks of nivolumab. All trial patients had relapsed after autologous stem cell transplantation, with cohorts A, B and C differing in prior brentuximab vedotin exposure. Using a Miltenyi CD4+ T cell isolation kit, CD4+ T cells were purified from thawed PBMCs through magnetic negative selection. A total of more than 55 patients with relapsed/refractory classical Hodgkin lymphoma made up the trial cohort, and each patient's best overall response was complete response, partial response or progressive disease. Trial patients were treated with single-agent nivolumab in the multi-cohort phase II CheckMate 205 trial. Best overall response was determined by an independent review committee according to the 2007 International Working Group response criteria. Trial PBMCs were obtained immediately prior to nivolumab initiation (C1D1) and on therapy at cycle 2 day 1 and cycle 4 day 1. Peripheral blood was collected in 8 mL Vacutainer Cell Preparation Tubes, from which PBMCs were isolated by centrifugation and then cryopreserved. Purified CD4+ and CD8+ fractions were generated only in cases for which an additional PBMC sample was available. Magnetically labelled cells were depleted on LS columns in a quadroMACS separator, and the flow-through was collected as the purified fraction.

The sample consisted of CD4+ T cells from blood, taken before the fourth cycle of nivolumab. The receptor was isolated from a human donor with classical Hodgkin lymphoma. The rearranged segments are TRBV30 and TRBJ2-7; confidence is insufficient to name the D gene. The sequence in DNA is TGTGCCTGGAGTGGGCGGACCTACGAGCAGTACTTC. This encodes CAWSGRTYEQYF.